Listed below are T cell receptor beta chains from one sample, sequenced in a study of cytomegalovirus exposure and HLA in healthy donors. The data were produced by immunoSEQ multiplex PCR, yet TCRdb's version contains in-frame clones alone and is incomplete. Of some 170,000 clones in the sample, 72% were seen once. Input material: PBMCs. These receptors all stem from a human donor in good health. CDR3s include the opening cysteine and the closing phenylalanine or tryptophan. A D gene is named only where the DNA matches it firmly.

D: -
V: TRBV14
CDR3: CASSRTTGNTEAFF

D: -
V: TRBV21-1
CDR3: CASSNSGFIGEQYF

D: TRBD1
V: TRBV4-1
CDR3: CASSQLGTGGPNEQFF

D: -
V: TRBV7-3
CDR3: CASSATGQTNYGYTF

D: -
V: TRBV6-1
CDR3: CASRAQGYTEAFF

D: -
V: TRBV11-2
CDR3: CASSLAVGGTEAFF

D: TRBD2
V: TRBV29-1
CDR3: CSVEGPSGGAGGEQFF

D: -
V: TRBV5-1
CDR3: CASSPAQGGGYTF

D: -
V: TRBV9
CDR3: CASSGGGGANYGYTF

D: -
V: TRBV6-5
CDR3: CASSYSRDNSGNTIYF

D: TRBD1
V: TRBV10-1
CDR3: CASTPKVTGDSNQPQHF

D: TRBD2
V: TRBV7-2
CDR3: CASSFGGGQETQYF

D: -
V: TRBV29-1
CDR3: CSVEDSAGSPLHF

D: TRBD1
V: TRBV5-4
CDR3: CASSSYRTGNYGYTF

D: TRBD1
V: TRBV5-1
CDR3: CASSLAGSGQAAYEQYF

D: TRBD2
V: TRBV4-1
CDR3: CASRRLAGGDTGELFF

D: TRBD2
V: TRBV4-3
CDR3: CASSQARGDGPYEQYF

D: -
V: TRBV6-5
CDR3: CASSEQQGLGYTF

D: TRBD1
V: TRBV19
CDR3: CASSPLTGVNEQYF

D: -
V: TRBV6-5
CDR3: CASSSKTGSNTEAFF

D: -
V: TRBV5-3
CDR3: CARSLVRMISGANVLTF

D: -
V: TRBV4-1
CDR3: CASSQEGRGGTEAFF

D: -
V: TRBV5-4
CDR3: CASSLDQGNSPLHF

D: TRBD1
V: TRBV7-9
CDR3: CASSFHPGQKNEKLFF

D: -
V: TRBV5-1
CDR3: CASSLGQINTEAFF

D: -
V: TRBV9
CDR3: CASSVVDRGNEQFF

D: TRBD1
V: TRBV14
CDR3: CASSQYPQGAGGEQYF

D: -
V: TRBV7-3
CDR3: CASSLSPGGSQYF

D: TRBD2
V: TRBV18
CDR3: CASSTGGASNEQFF

D: -
V: TRBV5-4
CDR3: CASSPDTTYEQYF

D: -
V: TRBV29-1
CDR3: CSVVGQRGYEQYF

D: -
V: TRBV2
CDR3: CASKAGSEAFF

D: TRBD2
V: TRBV2
CDR3: CASSARLAGDYNEQFF

D: -
V: TRBV7-9
CDR3: CASSLVSGAGHTEAFF

D: -
V: TRBV7-2
CDR3: CASSLGGGSYNSPLHF

D: TRBD1
V: TRBV6-6
CDR3: CASISFRDSDYGYTF

D: -
V: TRBV4-1
CDR3: CASSQVGTKNSPLHF

D: TRBD1
V: TRBV5-5
CDR3: CASSLGDRGLLLLAKNIQYF

D: -
V: TRBV25-1
CDR3: CASSPVDRPSYEQYF

D: TRBD1
V: TRBV19
CDR3: CASRRQGQSNGYTF

D: TRBD1
V: TRBV7-2
CDR3: CASSGGQEQLIAKNIQYF

D: TRBD1
V: TRBV7-6
CDR3: CASSLPLRTGKTGANVLTF

D: TRBD1
V: TRBV27
CDR3: CASSVPGQRLNEQFF

D: -
V: TRBV6-1
CDR3: CASIRSPQETQYF

D: TRBD1
V: TRBV19
CDR3: CASSILIGQGNTEAFF

D: -
V: TRBV30
CDR3: CAWQNGQTGNTIYF

D: -
V: TRBV14
CDR3: CASSQEYLNTEAFF

D: -
V: TRBV7-9
CDR3: CASSLSGNSNEKLFF

D: -
V: TRBV9
CDR3: CASSVAGGLEQPQHF

D: -
V: TRBV25-1
CDR3: CASSGRGYNQPQHF

D: TRBD1
V: TRBV7-9
CDR3: CASSLSTTHRGRALTEAFF